This entry lists 17 T cell receptor beta chains sequenced from one sample in a study of cytomegalovirus exposure and HLA in healthy donors. The PCR used 60 Vbeta and 13 Jbeta primers. Profiling relied on immunoSEQ multiplex PCR, and the TCRdb table lists in-frame clones only, not all of them. The repertoire table contains just over 80,000 clones. The sample comprised PBMCs. Receptor source: a young woman in good health and CMV-seronegative.

The chain has TRBV2 and TRBJ1-1; D unresolved. The CDR3 loop spans 13 amino acids. V lost 5 bases, J lost 5 bases, and 12 bases lay in between. Per the germline V gene, CDR1 is SNHLY and CDR2 is FYNNEI. CDR3 DNA sequence: TGTGCCAGCAGTACCCTGGGCGGGACTGAAGCTTTCTTT. This gives the protein CASSTLGGTEAFF.

CDR3 region: CAWSDRASRRGNQPQHF. The CDR3 DNA reads as TGTGCCTGGAGTGACCGTGCCTCCCGGCGGGGCAATCAGCCCCAGCATTTT. V gene TRBV30 combines with J gene TRBJ1-5; D not certain. Trimming pared 1 base from V and 2 bases from J, leaving 18 bases between. This CDR3 spans 17 amino acids. CDR1 is GTSNPN, CDR2 SVGIG, per germline (reference sequence).

The CDR3 coding sequence is TGCGCCAGCAGCCAAGAAACGATGCTAGCGGGAGGTGGCGAGCAGTACTTC. It specifies CASSQETMLAGGGEQYF. The chain combines TRBV4-1 with TRBJ2-7; 11 bases are shared with TRBD2. The germline V gene encodes CDR1 MGHRA and CDR2 YSYEKL. The CDR3 has 17 residues. Germline trimming cut 0 bases from V and 6 bases from J; bases unmatched to any gene: 10.

The CDR3 reads CASSRDRGYEQYF. The CDR3 nucleotides are TGTGCCAGCTCACGGGACAGGGGTTACGAGCAGTACTTC. V is TRBV18 and J is TRBJ2-7; 10 bases are a match to TRBD1. This CDR3 has 13 amino acids. Germline V CDR1 and CDR2: KGHSH, LQKENI. Trimming removed 4 bases from V and 4 bases from J; junction bases left unmatched: 1. Together with reference TRBV18 and TRBJ2-7, the CDR3 gives the full variable domain: NAGVMQNPRHLVRRRGQEARLRCSPMKGHSHVYWYRQLPEEGLKFMVYLQKENIIDESGMPKERFSAEFPKEGPSILRIQQVVRGDSAAYFCASSRDRGYEQYFGPGTRLTVT.

The V call is TRBV6-5, the J call TRBJ2-7; 8 bases agree with TRBD1. V lost 4 bases to trimming and J lost 3 bases; unmatched junction nucleotides: 5. The germline CDR1 and CDR2 sequences are MNHEY and SVGAGI. This CDR3 is 14 amino acids long. The CDR3 nucleotides are TGTGCCAGCAGTTCGGGGACAGGCCACTACGAGCAGTACTTC. This sequence encodes CASSSGTGHYEQYF.

This chain connects TRBV30 to TRBJ1-2; TRBD1 matches 9 bases. CDR3 length equals 16 residues. Germline V gene data show CDR1 as GTSNPN and CDR2 as SVGIG (reference sequence). With V trimmed by 3 bases and J by 2 bases, 10 bases remained unmatched. The CDR3 DNA follows: TGTGCCTGGAGCCATCAGACAGGGGGAGGGAACTATGGCTACACCTTC. This sequence encodes CAWSHQTGGGNYGYTF. Full variable domain (remainder filled in from reference TRBV30 and TRBJ1-2): SQTIHQWPATLVQPVGSPLSLECTVEGTSNPNLYWYRQAAGRGLQLLFYSVGIGQISSEVPQNLSASRPQDRQFILSSKKLLLSDSGFYLCAWSHQTGGGNYGYTFGSGTRLTVV.

V is TRBV19 and J is TRBJ1-2, with TRBD1 as a possible D gene (5 bases). Trimming stripped 4 bases from V and 0 bases from J, with 12 bases between. Germline V gene sequence: CDR1 LNHDA, CDR2 SQIVND (reference sequence). The CDR3 runs to 15 residues. CDR3 DNA: TGTGCCAGTAGTACCTGGGGCACTGCTAACTATGGCTACACCTTC. Protein: CASSTWGTANYGYTF.

The chain uses TRBV18 and TRBJ1-2; TRBD1 might be the D (6 bases). V lost 5 bases to trimming and J lost 2 bases, with 15 bases between them. The CDR3 contains 15 residues. Germline values: CDR1 KGHSH, CDR2 LQKENI. The CDR3 nucleotides read TGTGCCAGCTCAACTACCCGGGGGGCCAACTATGGCTACACCTTC. Protein sequence: CASSTTRGANYGYTF.

The V and J genes are TRBV5-4 and TRBJ1-2; D not resolved. The CDR3 is made up of 13 amino acids. In germline, CDR1 is SGHNT, CDR2 YYREEE (reference sequence). Trimming left V 2 bases short and J 2 bases short, with 7 bases between. In nucleotides, the CDR3 is TGTGCCAGCAGCTTTGAGCTAAACTATGGCTACACCTTC. Residues: CASSFELNYGYTF.

The chain has TRBV29-1 and TRBJ1-1, with D tentatively TRBD1 (5 bases). This CDR3 has 13 amino acids. CDR1 is SQVTM and CDR2 is ANQGSEA in the germline V gene. Trimming shortened V by 3 bases and J by 3 bases, and 11 bases separated the two germline ends. CDR3 amino acids: CSVDPSGDTEAFF. The CDR3 nucleotides are TGCAGCGTTGACCCATCGGGGGACACTGAAGCTTTCTTT.

For the CDR3, the DNA is TGTGCCTGGAGTTATAGCAATCAGCCCCAGCATTTT. Translating gives CAWSYSNQPQHF. The genes are TRBV30 and TRBJ1-5; D is undetermined. Trimming removed 2 bases at V and 0 bases at J, with 2 bases between. The germline gives CDR1 GTSNPN, CDR2 SVGIG (reference sequence). The CDR3 spans 12 residues.

This chain links TRBV5-1 with TRBJ1-4; 7 bases map to TRBD1. Germline assignment: CDR1 SGHRS and CDR2 YFSETQ. The CDR3 is made up of 15 amino acids. J was trimmed by 5 bases and V by 3 bases; bases with no gene match: 7. DNA of the CDR3: TGCGCCAGCAGCTACGGGGACAGAGAGAATGAAAAACTGTTTTTT. Translated, it gives CASSYGDRENEKLFF.

This rearrangement joins TRBV11-1 to TRBJ2-1, with 11 bases identical to TRBD2. The J segment lost 7 bases and the V segment lost 5 bases, leaving 16 bases of the junction unmatched. Germline assignment: CDR1 SGHAT and CDR2 FQDESV (reference sequence). CDR3 length: 18 amino acids. CDR3 sequence (DNA): TGTGCCAGCAGCCCCAAGGCACGTAGCGGGGGGGCGAGGAATGAGCAGTTCTTC. Amino acids: CASSPKARSGGARNEQFF.

The rearrangement links TRBV5-1 to TRBJ2-1; weak D call: TRBD2 (5 bases). The CDR3 contains 13 residues. Germline V gene lookup returns CDR1 SGHRS and CDR2 YFSETQ. Trimming pared 2 bases from V and 7 bases from J, leaving 10 bases between. CDR3 nucleotide sequence: TGCGCCAGCAGCTTAACGGGATGGAATGAGCAGTTCTTC. Residues: CASSLTGWNEQFF.

V gene TRBV6-1 combines with J gene TRBJ1-1, with TRBD1 matching 8 bases. The CDR3 is 14 residues long. The V gene's germline CDR1 is MNHNS and CDR2 SASEGT. V dropped 3 bases and J dropped 1; count of bases not matched to a gene: 1. The chain's CDR3 is CASSDRGPNTEAFF. Written as DNA, the CDR3 is TGTGCCAGCAGTGACAGGGGGCCGAACACTGAAGCTTTCTTT.

This sequence joins TRBV6-1 and TRBJ1-2; TRBD1 is a possible D gene (5 bases). The length of the CDR3 is 14 residues. Trimming cost V 2 bases and J 9 bases, with 16 bases left between them. From germline, CDR1 is MNHNS and CDR2 SASEGT. CDR3 bases: TGTGCCAGCAGTGAACGTATGGGGGGGTCGAGCTACACCTTC. It is translated as CASSERMGGSSYTF.

The chain combines TRBV18 with TRBJ2-7; D possibly corresponds to TRBD1 (6 bases). The CDR3 is 15 residues long. Trimming pared 5 bases from V and 3 bases from J, leaving 17 bases between. Germline values: CDR1 KGHSH, CDR2 LQKENI. The CDR3 sequence is CASSMGTGLNYEQYF. Written as DNA, the CDR3 is TGTGCCAGCTCAATGGGAACAGGGTTAAACTACGAGCAGTACTTC. The full variable domain, its missing parts supplied by reference TRBV18 and TRBJ2-7, is NAGVMQNPRHLVRRRGQEARLRCSPMKGHSHVYWYRQLPEEGLKFMVYLQKENIIDESGMPKERFSAEFPKEGPSILRIQQVVRGDSAAYFCASSMGTGLNYEQYFGPGTRLTVT.